These 24 T cell receptor beta chains were all obtained from the same sample, sequenced in a study of blood T cell repertoires in COVID-19 (TCRdb year 2020). The library was prepared using the immunoSEQ multiplex PCR assay. This is the immuneACCESS table as TCRdb keeps it, with only in-frame sequences that have V and J called. A part of the clones is gone; compared with another copy, unresolved V genes explain less than half, and the rest is unexplained. The sample data list 150,000 to 200,000 clones, and just under 90% of these were observed just once. The ten top clones hold approximately 12% of the sample. Sequenced material: peripheral blood. Every receptor here comes from a woman between 65 and 79 years old with COVID-19, enrolled during active disease.

This clone was seen a single time. This sequence joins TRBV6-5 and TRBJ2-5; 8 positions agree with TRBD2. The CDR3 covers 14 residues. The germline CDR1 and CDR2 sequences are MNHEY and SVGAGI. J lost 5 bases, V lost 6 bases, and 8 bases had no gene match. The CDR3 sequence: CASRAPGLVETQYF. The CDR3 coding sequence is TGTGCCAGCAGAGCGCCGGGACTAGTGGAGACCCAGTACTTC.

This clone showed up just once. The V and J genes are TRBV7-2 and TRBJ2-1, with a weak D call TRBD2 (6 bases). Germline CDR1 and CDR2: SGHTA and FQGNSA. The CDR3 covers 16 residues. V was cut by 5 bases and J by 0 bases, with 14 bases left in between. DNA of the CDR3: TGTGCCAGCAGCCTGAGGACTACGAGCTCCTACAATGAGCAGTTCTTC. Its translation is CASSLRTTSSYNEQFF.

This clone came up once. This sequence joins TRBV29-1 and TRBJ1-3; TRBD1 is a possible D gene (5 bases). CDR1 is SQVTM, CDR2 ANQGSEA, per germline. V lost 1 base to trimming and J lost 2 bases, with 18 bases between them. The CDR3 is made up of 17 amino acids. The DNA for the CDR3 is TGCAGCGTTGAAGGAGCTACGTTTCGGGGGGCTGGAAACACCATATATTTT. It translates to CSVEGATFRGAGNTIYF. The full variable domain, rest sourced from reference TRBV29-1 and TRBJ1-3, is SAVISQKPSRDICQRGTSLTIQCQVDSQVTMMFWYRQQPGQSLTLIATANQGSEATYESGFVIDKFPISRPNLTFSTLTVSNMSPEDSSIYLCSVEGATFRGAGNTIYFGEGSWLTVV.

V usage is TRBV11-2 and J usage is TRBJ2-1; 9 positions match TRBD1. V trimming: 0 bases; J trimming: 3 bases; junction bases outside the gene matches: 3. The CDR3 is made up of 16 amino acids. Germline lookup yields CDR1 SGHAT and CDR2 FQNNGV. CDR3 loop: CASSLDGTGYYNEQFF. The DNA of the CDR3 is TGTGCCAGCAGCTTAGACGGGACAGGGTACTACAATGAGCAGTTCTTC.

The gene calls are TRBV28 and TRBJ1-1; 8 bases are shared with TRBD1. This CDR3 is 14 amino acids long. Losses at the gene ends were 7 bases for V and 5 bases for J; bases not matched to a gene: 9. Germline V gene lookup returns CDR1 MDHEN and CDR2 SYDVKM. CDR3 region: CASTPGGEGTEAFF. CDR3 in DNA: TGTGCCAGCACCCCAGGGGGCGAGGGGACTGAAGCTTTCTTT. Looking up the rest from reference TRBV28 and TRBJ1-1 gives the full variable domain: DVKVTQSSRYLVKRTGEKVFLECVQDMDHENMFWYRQDPGLGLRLIYFSYDVKMKEKGDIPEGYSVSREKKERFSLILESASTNQTSMYLCASTPGGEGTEAFFGQGTRLTVV.

This chain links TRBV18 with TRBJ2-7; a possible D gene is TRBD2 (5 bases). Trimming took 5 bases from V and 1 from J, leaving 15 bases between them. Germline lookup yields CDR1 KGHSH and CDR2 LQKENI. The CDR3 loop spans 15 amino acids. The CDR3 loop reads CASSSNLRASYEQYF. CDR3 nucleotides: TGTGCCAGCTCATCCAACCTGCGGGCTTCCTACGAGCAGTACTTC.

The CDR3 loop is CASSSPNSGDYGYTF. The DNA for the CDR3 is TGTGCCAGCAGCTCGCCAAATAGCGGTGACTATGGCTACACCTTC. The chain combines TRBV11-3 with TRBJ1-2; D unresolved. The CDR3 consists of 15 residues. Germline V gene data show CDR1 as SGHNT and CDR2 as YENEEA. Trimming stripped 4 bases from V and 3 bases from J, with 15 bases between.

This sequence joins TRBV15 and TRBJ2-7, with D tentatively TRBD2 (5 bases). Per germline, CDR1 LNHNV and CDR2 YYDKDF (reference sequence). The length of the CDR3 is 14 residues. Deletions cut 5 bases from V and 3 bases from J, with 14 bases between. DNA for the CDR3: TGTGCCACCAGCCTACGGACTGGAGGCTACGAGCAGTACTTC. Its protein is CATSLRTGGYEQYF. Full variable domain (remainder filled in from reference TRBV15 and TRBJ2-7): DAMVIQNPRYQVTQFGKPVTLSCSQTLNHNVMYWYQQKSSQAPKLLFHYYDKDFNNEADTPDNFQSRRPNTSFCFLDIRSPGLGDTAMYLCATSLRTGGYEQYFGPGTRLTVT.

The V call is TRBV6-5, the J call TRBJ1-5, with D perhaps matching TRBD1 (5 bases). The V end was cut by 6 bases, the J end by 6 bases, with 15 bases between. Germline values: CDR1 MNHEY, CDR2 SVGAGI. CDR3 length equals 14 residues. The CDR3 nucleotides are TGTGCCAGCAGCACCGGCGGGGGACGTCAGCCCCAGCATTTT. This encodes CASSTGGGRQPQHF.

This chain uses TRBV7-8 with TRBJ2-7; possible D gene TRBD1, 6 bases. The CDR3 spans 16 residues. Germline V lookup: CDR1 SGHVS, CDR2 FQNEAQ. The ends were cut back, 1 base at V and 2 bases at J, with 15 bases in the middle. The CDR3 protein is CASSLGTVTKTYEQYF. The CDR3 coding sequence is TGTGCCAGCAGCTTAGGGACAGTTACAAAAACCTACGAGCAGTACTTC.

This chain uses TRBV3-1 (or the pseudogene TRBV3-2) with TRBJ1-2, with 7 bases that match TRBD1. Germline CDR1 and CDR2: LGHDT and YNNKEL (reference sequence). CDR3 length: 16 amino acids. J gave up 4 bases and V 1 base, and 9 bases lay outside the gene matches. In DNA form, the CDR3 reads TGTGCCAGCAGCCAAGTATTAGGCAGGGGGTTCTATGGCTACACCTTC. Translation: CASSQVLGRGFYGYTF.

V usage is TRBV3-1 (or the pseudogene TRBV3-2) and J usage is TRBJ2-1, with 8 bases matching TRBD1. Germline V lookup: CDR1 LGHDT, CDR2 YNNKEL (reference sequence). The CDR3 has 14 amino acids. Losses at the gene ends were 0 bases for V and 12 bases for J; bases not matched to a gene: 7. This chain's CDR3 is CASSQEGTGKLQFF. In nucleotides, the CDR3 is TGTGCCAGCAGCCAAGAAGGGACAGGAAAACTGCAGTTCTTC.

The chain combines TRBV30 with TRBJ1-3; D uncertain. Trimming shortened V by 0 bases and J by 0 bases, and 9 bases separated the two germline ends. The CDR3 covers 15 residues. CDR1 and CDR2 (germline): GTSNPN, SVGIG (reference sequence). CDR3 protein: CAWSVWAASGNTIYF. CDR3 in DNA: TGTGCCTGGAGTGTATGGGCAGCCTCTGGAAACACCATATATTTT. The whole variable domain, filled in from reference TRBV30 and TRBJ1-3, reads SQTIHQWPATLVQPVGSPLSLECTVEGTSNPNLYWYRQAAGRGLQLLFYSVGIGQISSEVPQNLSASRPQDRQFILSSKKLLLSDSGFYLCAWSVWAASGNTIYFGEGSWLTVV.

This sequence joins TRBV1 and TRBJ2-7; the table's D call, TRBD2, was not checked against the DNA. TRBV1 counts as a pseudogene. This CDR3 region has 16 residues. DNA for the CDR3: TGCACCAGACCAAGACTAGCACGGGTTCAGGCCTACGAGCAGTACTTC. Translated: CTRPRLARVQAYEQYF.

The genes are TRBV19 and TRBJ2-1, with TRBD2 matching over 8 bases. V shed 6 bases and J 2 bases; nucleotides not matched to a gene: 9. CDR1 and CDR2 (germline): LNHDA, SQIVND (reference sequence). The CDR3 is 16 residues long. CDR3 nucleotide sequence: TGTGCCAGTAGGGAACTAGCGGCCGATCCCTACAATGAGCAGTTCTTC. The encoded protein is CASRELAADPYNEQFF.

The chain employs TRBV28 and TRBJ2-1; D is perhaps TRBD2 (6 bases). The V end lost 5 bases, the J end lost 6 bases, and 17 bases lay between the germline ends. This CDR3 is 15 amino acids long. CDR1 and CDR2 (germline): MDHEN, SYDVKM. CDR3 region: CASSPLGGIANEQFF. CDR3 sequence (DNA): TGTGCCAGCAGTCCTCTTGGCGGGATCGCCAATGAGCAGTTCTTC.

The V and J genes are TRBV5-1 and TRBJ1-6, with 9 positions matching TRBD1. The CDR3 extends over 19 amino acids. With V trimmed by 7 bases and J by 0 bases, 14 bases remained unmatched. Per germline, CDR1 SGHRS and CDR2 YFSETQ. The CDR3 DNA reads TGCGCCAGCGGAATACTGGGACAGGGAGTGAGCTCCTATAATTCACCCCTCCACTTT. It yields the protein CASGILGQGVSSYNSPLHF.

This chain joins TRBV28 and TRBJ1-3; the D is unclear. The CDR3 is 16 amino acids. The ends were cut back, 5 bases at V and 1 base at J, with 15 bases in the middle. Germline V CDR1 and CDR2: MDHEN, SYDVKM. The DNA of the CDR3 is TGTGCCAGCAGTGCAGCAAGGACTGCTTCTGGAAACACCATATATTTT. Its translation is CASSAARTASGNTIYF.

This chain uses TRBV5-1 with TRBJ1-1; D gene unclear. The V end was cut by 4 bases, the J end by 4 bases, with 14 bases between. The CDR3 is 14 amino acids. Germline V gene sequence: CDR1 SGHRS, CDR2 YFSETQ. The CDR3, as DNA: TGCGCCAGCAGCATATACGGGTCGGGCACTGAAGCTTTCTTT. This codes for CASSIYGSGTEAFF.

This chain joins TRBV20-1 and TRBJ2-3, with TRBD2 as a possible D gene (7 bases). The CDR3 runs to 12 residues. Looked up from germline, CDR1 is DFQATT and CDR2 is SNEGSKA (reference sequence). Trimming left V 3 bases short and J 9 bases short, with 13 bases between. The CDR3 spells CSASDGGGTQYF. The CDR3 DNA sequence: TGCAGTGCTAGTGATGGGGGGGGCACGCAGTATTTT.

The V gene is TRBV6-4, the J gene TRBJ1-1; the D gene is possibly TRBD1 (5 bases). CDR3 length equals 16 residues. V was pared by 6 bases and J by 1 base, with 18 bases between. CDR1 is MRHNA, CDR2 SNTAGT, per germline. Here the CDR3 DNA reads TGTGCCAGCAGCGACCTGACAGCAACTAAGAACACTGAAGCTTTCTTT. This sequence encodes CASSDLTATKNTEAFF.

This sequence joins TRBV29-1 and TRBJ2-5; 7 nucleotides match TRBD1. V lost 7 bases and J lost 5; bases outside the gene matches: 10. This CDR3 has 13 residues. Germline V CDR1 and CDR2: SQVTM, ANQGSEA. The CDR3 spells CSATGQTGETQYF. In DNA, the CDR3 is TGCAGCGCAACGGGACAGACTGGTGAGACCCAGTACTTC.

The table lists this clone with a count of one. This chain uses TRBV6-2 or TRBV6-3 with TRBJ1-1; D call uncertain. V was cut by 0 bases and J by 0 bases, with 11 bases left in between. The CDR3 runs to 16 residues. Per germline, CDR1 MNHEY and CDR2 SVGEGT. CDR3: CASSYSEDPLNTEAFF. CDR3 bases: TGTGCCAGCAGTTACTCGGAGGATCCCTTGAACACTGAAGCTTTCTTT.

This chain uses TRBV5-1 with TRBJ2-5, with 8 bases aligning to TRBD1. CDR1 and CDR2 (germline): SGHRS, YFSETQ. The V gene end was trimmed by 4 bases and the J gene end by 4 bases; junction bases not matched to a gene: 6. The CDR3 contains 14 residues. The DNA of the CDR3 is TGCGCCAGCAGCCAAGGGACAGGTGGAGAGACCCAGTACTTC. Its protein product is CASSQGTGGETQYF.